The clone carrying this T cell receptor beta chain was detected many times. The antigen remains undetermined. In the same sample, other DNA sequences code for this CDR3. This sample was taken from a study of shared clonotypes between healthy human individuals. Measured with immunoSEQ multiplex PCR; TCRdb has only the in-frame clones, and not every one. The table has about 490,000 clones, about three quarters seen once. General study findings and limits: The sampled material consisted only of blood, and tissue repertoires are likely to differ.

V was pared by 4 bases and J by 1 base, with 10 bases between. CDR1 and CDR2 (germline): GTSNPN, SVGIG (reference sequence). CDR3 size: 14 residues. Donors had no recently reported acute infections or vaccinations and were HIV-negative. The source is a woman aged 40 to 49 in good health. Some clones in this sample may be carry-over from other donors' samples. This rearrangement joins TRBV30 to TRBJ2-2, with D possibly being TRBD1 (5 bases). The source material was PBMCs. CDR3 sequence reads: CAWTRGLNTGELFF. The CDR3 DNA is TGTGCCTGGACAAGGGGTTTGAACACCGGGGAGCTGTTTTTT.